The 17 T cell receptor beta chains listed next were all sequenced from one sample in a study of stem cell transplantation in POMP-related autoinflammatory disease. Assay used: immunoSEQ multiplex PCR; TCRdb lists only in-frame clones, some missing. Of approximately 23,000 clones in the sample, around 86% were seen once. Sample: CD4+ T cells from PBMCs, taken before stem cell transplantation. The receptors were gathered from a human donor with POMP-related autoinflammation and immune dysregulation (PRAID).

V gene TRBV19 combines with J gene TRBJ2-3, with D unresolved. Looked up from germline, CDR1 is LNHDA and CDR2 is SQIVND (reference sequence). The CDR3 is made up of 14 amino acids. The V end was cut by 6 bases, the J end by 8 bases, with 18 bases between. In nucleotides, the CDR3 is TGTGCCAGTAGGGTAGAAATGAGTACGGCTACGCAGTATTTT. This sequence encodes CASRVEMSTATQYF.

J is TRBJ1-5 and V is TRBV18; D perhaps matches TRBD1 (5 bases). This CDR3 is 15 amino acids long. V dropped 2 bases and J dropped 6 bases, with 14 bases sitting between them. Germline V lookup: CDR1 KGHSH, CDR2 LQKENI. The CDR3, as DNA: TGTGCCAGCTCACCATCAGTGGCCAGGGCTCAGCCCCAGCATTTT. Its translation: CASSPSVARAQPQHF.

This rearrangement joins TRBV7-8 to TRBJ2-4; the D is unclear. V lost 1 base, J lost 1 base, and 8 bases lay in between. This CDR3 spans 15 amino acids. The V gene's germline CDR1 is SGHVS and CDR2 FQNEAQ. This CDR3 reads CASSLDLTAKNIQYF. Here the CDR3 DNA reads TGTGCCAGCAGCTTAGACCTTACCGCCAAAAACATTCAGTACTTC.

This clone was seen only a few times. The chain couples TRBV5-6 to TRBJ1-1; D is ambiguous. The CDR3 is made up of 13 amino acids. Germline V gene data show CDR1 as SGHDT and CDR2 as YYEEEE. Trimming removed 5 bases from V and 4 bases from J, with 12 bases in between. The CDR3 loop is CASSFTPGTEAFF. DNA for the CDR3: TGTGCCAGCAGTTTCACCCCGGGCACTGAAGCTTTCTTT.

This chain joins TRBV19 and TRBJ2-1, with D unclear. V gave up 3 bases and J gave up 4 bases, with 10 bases separating them. The CDR3 has 14 amino acids. Germline-derived CDR1 and CDR2 are LNHDA and SQIVND (reference sequence). This CDR3 is CASSINGPYNEQFF. CDR3 DNA sequence: TGTGCCAGTAGTATTAATGGACCGTACAATGAGCAGTTCTTC.

This rearrangement joins TRBV30 to TRBJ2-5; TRBD1 aligns across 9 bases. V lost 5 bases, J lost 7 bases, and 8 bases stayed unmatched. Germline V gene data show CDR1 as GTSNPN and CDR2 as SVGIG (reference sequence). This CDR3 region has 13 residues. This CDR3 reads CAWANAGQGTQYF. The CDR3 bases are TGTGCCTGGGCTAACGCGGGACAGGGGACCCAGTACTTC.

The CDR3 reads CAWSVLIARNNEQFF. The CDR3 region has the DNA TGTGCCTGGAGTGTACTGATAGCGCGCAACAATGAGCAGTTCTTC. The chain combines TRBV30 with TRBJ2-1; possibly TRBD2 for D (5 bases). Germline CDR1 reads GTSNPN; CDR2 reads SVGIG (reference sequence). The V gene lost 0 bases and the J gene lost 5 bases, with 14 bases spanning the gap. The CDR3 length is 15 residues.

The chain uses TRBV11-2 and TRBJ2-6; D is uncertain. V lost 4 bases to trimming and J lost 2 bases, with 0 bases between them. The CDR3 consists of 12 residues. The germline gives CDR1 SGHAT, CDR2 FQNNGV. Here the CDR3 reads CASSSGANVLTF. The DNA of the CDR3 is TGTGCCAGCAGCTCTGGGGCCAACGTCCTGACTTTC. Full variable domain (rest looked up from reference TRBV11-2 and TRBJ2-6): EAGVAQSPRYKIIEKRQSVAFWCNPISGHATLYWYQQILGQGPKLLIQFQNNGVVDDSQLPKDRFSAERLKGVDSTLKIQPAKLEDSAVYLCASSSGANVLTFGAGSRLTVL.

The chain carries TRBV2 and TRBJ2-7; TRBD1 is a possible D gene (6 bases). V was cut by 5 bases and J by 0 bases, with 14 bases left in between. CDR1 SNHLY and CDR2 FYNNEI come from the germline V gene. This CDR3 spans 15 amino acids. The CDR3 region has the DNA TGTGCCAGCAGTACTGGGGGCGCTGACTCCTACGAGCAGTACTTC. Residues: CASSTGGADSYEQYF.

The V and J genes are TRBV6-6 and TRBJ2-5; either TRBD1 or TRBD2 may fit D (6 bases each). Germline assignment: CDR1 MNHNY and CDR2 SVGAGI (reference sequence). This CDR3 has 15 amino acids. V gave up 7 bases and J gave up 5 bases, with 20 bases separating them. The chain's CDR3 is CASTNGLGGRETQYF. CDR3 nucleotide sequence: TGTGCCAGCACCAACGGGCTAGGGGGGAGGGAGACCCAGTACTTC.

The rearrangement joins TRBV30 to TRBJ2-7; 12 nucleotides line up with TRBD2. There are 18 residues in the CDR3. Germline V gene lookup returns CDR1 GTSNPN and CDR2 SVGIG (reference sequence). J lost 4 bases, V lost 0 bases, and 13 bases had no gene match. The CDR3: CAWSVARLAGVPWYEQYF. The DNA for the CDR3 is TGTGCCTGGAGTGTAGCCAGACTAGCGGGAGTCCCTTGGTACGAGCAGTACTTC.

The genes are TRBV30 and TRBJ1-4; D unclear. CDR3 length: 14 residues. The germline CDR1 and CDR2 sequences are GTSNPN and SVGIG (reference sequence). The ends were cut back, 4 bases at V and 4 bases at J, with 13 bases in the middle. The CDR3 region is CAWIPHGHNEKLFF. For the CDR3, the DNA is TGTGCCTGGATACCACACGGGCATAATGAAAAACTGTTTTTT. Using reference TRBV30 and TRBJ1-4 for the parts outside the CDR3, the full variable domain is SQTIHQWPATLVQPVGSPLSLECTVEGTSNPNLYWYRQAAGRGLQLLFYSVGIGQISSEVPQNLSASRPQDRQFILSSKKLLLSDSGFYLCAWIPHGHNEKLFFGSGTQLSVL.

On this clone: One end of the junction fails to match germline, which may point to a read error. Other DNA sequences in the same sample also yield this CDR3. The V and J genes are TRBV5-1 and TRBJ2-5, with 7 bases that match TRBD1. The CDR3 spans 14 residues. CDR1 is SGHRS, CDR2 YFSETQ, per germline. CDR3 sequence: CASSLRQGWETQYF. DNA of the CDR3: TGCGCTAGCAGCTTGAGACAGGGATGGGAGACCCAGTACTTC.

Worth noting for this clone: A junction end diverges from the germline sequence, so it may reflect a read error. The chain joins TRBV4-2 to TRBJ1-6, with D uncertain. Germline CDR1 reads LGHNA; CDR2 reads YNFKEQ. The CDR3 runs to 17 residues. CDR3 residues: CTSSQVTPISYNSPLHF. CDR3 in DNA: TGTACCAGCAGCCAAGTCACACCGATCTCCTATAATTCACCCCTCCACTTT.

CDR3 bases: TGTGCCAGCAGCTTAATTCCGGAACAAGAGACCCAGTACTTC. Translation gives CASSLIPEQETQYF. The genes are TRBV11-1 and TRBJ2-5; D gene ambiguous. The CDR3 length is 14 residues. The ends were cut back, 2 bases at V and 2 bases at J, with 9 bases in the middle. Looked up from germline, CDR1 is SGHAT and CDR2 is FQDESV (reference sequence). Full variable domain (missing parts from reference TRBV11-1 and TRBJ2-5): EAEVAQSPRYKITEKSQAVAFWCDPISGHATLYWYRQILGQGPELLVQFQDESVVDDSQLPKDRFSAERLKGVDSTLKIQPAELGDSAMYLCASSLIPEQETQYFGPGTRLLVL.

The CDR3 region is CASSKDRGWGETQYF. In DNA, the CDR3 is TGTGCCAGCAGCAAGGACAGGGGGTGGGGGGAGACCCAGTACTTC. The V and J genes are TRBV6-6 and TRBJ2-5; 10 positions match TRBD1. The V gene end was trimmed by 6 bases and the J gene end by 5 bases; junction bases not matched to a gene: 9. Germline CDR1 reads MNHNY; CDR2 reads SVGAGI (reference sequence). The CDR3 is 15 residues long.

This clone has only a few counts. CDR3 bases: TGTGCCAGCAGCCCTACCACAGGGGGCGATGGCTACACCTTC. Its protein product is CASSPTTGGDGYTF. The chain is built from TRBV5-4 and TRBJ1-2; TRBD1 agrees at 9 bases. This CDR3 comprises 14 residues. The V and J ends lost 4 bases and 6 bases, in that order; junction bases with no gene match: 7. Germline V lookup: CDR1 SGHNT, CDR2 YYREEE (reference sequence). Using reference TRBV5-4 and TRBJ1-2 for the parts outside the CDR3, the full variable domain is ETGVTQSPTHLIKTRGQQVTLRCSSQSGHNTVSWYQQALGQGPQFIFQYYREEENGRGNFPPRFSGLQFPNYSSELNVNALELDDSALYLCASSPTTGGDGYTFGSGTRLTVV.